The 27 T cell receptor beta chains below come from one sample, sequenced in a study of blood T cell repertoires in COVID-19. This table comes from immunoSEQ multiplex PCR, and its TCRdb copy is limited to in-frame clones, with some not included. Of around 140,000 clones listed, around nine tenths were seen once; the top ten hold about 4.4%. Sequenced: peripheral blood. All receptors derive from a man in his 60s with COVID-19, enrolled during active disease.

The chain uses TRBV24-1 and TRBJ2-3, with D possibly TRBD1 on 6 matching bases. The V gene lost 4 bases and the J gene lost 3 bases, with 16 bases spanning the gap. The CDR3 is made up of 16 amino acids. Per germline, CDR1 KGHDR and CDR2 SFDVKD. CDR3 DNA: TGTGCCACCAGTGACTTACAGGGCACAACTACAGATACGCAGTATTTT. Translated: CATSDLQGTTTDTQYF.

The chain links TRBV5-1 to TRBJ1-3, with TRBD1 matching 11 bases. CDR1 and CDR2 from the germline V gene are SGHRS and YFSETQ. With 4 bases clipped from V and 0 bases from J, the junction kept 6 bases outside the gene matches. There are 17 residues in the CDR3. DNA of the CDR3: TGCGCCAGCAGCCACGGACAGGGGGCCAACTCTGGAAACACCATATATTTT. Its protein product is CASSHGQGANSGNTIYF.

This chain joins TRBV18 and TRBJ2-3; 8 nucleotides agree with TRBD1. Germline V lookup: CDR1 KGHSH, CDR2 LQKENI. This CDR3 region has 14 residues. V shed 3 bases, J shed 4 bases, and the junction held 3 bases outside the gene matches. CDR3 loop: CASSPDRAADTQYF. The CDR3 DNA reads TGTGCCAGCTCACCGGACAGGGCGGCAGATACGCAGTATTTT.

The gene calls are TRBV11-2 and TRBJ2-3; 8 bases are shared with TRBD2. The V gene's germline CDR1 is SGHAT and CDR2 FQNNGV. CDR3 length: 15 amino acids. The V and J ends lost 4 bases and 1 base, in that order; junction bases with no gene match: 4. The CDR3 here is CASSSSGSGTDTQYF. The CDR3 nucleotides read TGTGCCAGCAGCTCTAGCGGGTCTGGCACAGATACGCAGTATTTT.

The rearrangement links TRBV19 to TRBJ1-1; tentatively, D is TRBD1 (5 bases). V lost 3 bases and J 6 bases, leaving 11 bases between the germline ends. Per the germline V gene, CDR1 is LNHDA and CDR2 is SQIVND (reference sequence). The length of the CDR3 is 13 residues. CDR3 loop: CASSMERGSEAFF. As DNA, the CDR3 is TGTGCCAGTAGTATGGAAAGGGGCTCTGAAGCTTTCTTT.

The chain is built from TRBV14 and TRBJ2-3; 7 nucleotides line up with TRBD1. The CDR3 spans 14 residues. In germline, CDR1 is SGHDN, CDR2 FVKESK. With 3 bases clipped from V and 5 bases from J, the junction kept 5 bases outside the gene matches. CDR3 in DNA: TGTGCCAGCAGCCACAGGGGGTGGGGAGATACGCAGTATTTT. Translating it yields CASSHRGWGDTQYF.

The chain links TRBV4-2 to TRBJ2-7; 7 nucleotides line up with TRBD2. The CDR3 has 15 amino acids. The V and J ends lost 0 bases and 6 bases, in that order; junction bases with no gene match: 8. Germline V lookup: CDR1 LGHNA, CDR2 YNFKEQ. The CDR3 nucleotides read TGTGCCAGCAGCCAAGAGAGGAGGGGAGGGTCCGAGCAGTACTTC. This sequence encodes CASSQERRGGSEQYF.

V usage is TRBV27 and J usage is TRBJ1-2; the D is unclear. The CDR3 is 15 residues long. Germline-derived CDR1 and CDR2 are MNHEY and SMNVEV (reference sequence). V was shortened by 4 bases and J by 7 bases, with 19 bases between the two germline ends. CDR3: CASSSNLTPSSGYTF. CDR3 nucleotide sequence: TGTGCCAGCAGTTCCAACTTAACCCCGAGTAGTGGCTACACCTTC.

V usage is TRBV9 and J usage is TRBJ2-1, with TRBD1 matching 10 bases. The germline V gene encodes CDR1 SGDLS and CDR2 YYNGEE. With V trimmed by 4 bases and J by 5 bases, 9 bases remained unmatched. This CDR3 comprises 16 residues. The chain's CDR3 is CASSTHPGTGDNEQFF. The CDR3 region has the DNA TGTGCCAGCAGCACTCATCCCGGGACAGGGGACAATGAGCAGTTCTTC.

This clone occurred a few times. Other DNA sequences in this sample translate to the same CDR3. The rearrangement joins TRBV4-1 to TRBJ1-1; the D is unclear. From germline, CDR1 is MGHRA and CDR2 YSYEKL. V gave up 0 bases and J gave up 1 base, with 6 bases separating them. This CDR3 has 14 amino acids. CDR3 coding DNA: TGCGCCAGCAGCCAAGACCCAGGGAACACTGAAGCTTTCTTT. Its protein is CASSQDPGNTEAFF.

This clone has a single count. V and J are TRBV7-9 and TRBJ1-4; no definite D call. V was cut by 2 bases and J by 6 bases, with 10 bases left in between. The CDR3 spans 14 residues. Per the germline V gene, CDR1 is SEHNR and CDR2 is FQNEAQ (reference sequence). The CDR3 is CASSLFNGDEKLFF. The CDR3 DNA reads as TGTGCCAGCAGCTTATTCAACGGGGATGAAAAACTGTTTTTT.

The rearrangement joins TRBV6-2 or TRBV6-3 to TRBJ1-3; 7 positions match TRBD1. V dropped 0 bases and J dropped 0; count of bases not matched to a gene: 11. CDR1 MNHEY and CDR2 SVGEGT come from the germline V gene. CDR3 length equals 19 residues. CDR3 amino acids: CASSYSIGLGQYSGNTIYF. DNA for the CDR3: TGTGCCAGCAGTTACTCGATCGGTTTGGGACAGTACTCTGGAAACACCATATATTTT.

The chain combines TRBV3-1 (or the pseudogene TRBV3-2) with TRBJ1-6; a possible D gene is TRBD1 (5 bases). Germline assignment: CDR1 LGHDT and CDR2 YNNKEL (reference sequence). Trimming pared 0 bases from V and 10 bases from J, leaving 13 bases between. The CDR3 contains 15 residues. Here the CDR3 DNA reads TGTGCCAGCAGCCAAGATCATGCAGGGTTATCACCCCTCCACTTT. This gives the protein CASSQDHAGLSPLHF.

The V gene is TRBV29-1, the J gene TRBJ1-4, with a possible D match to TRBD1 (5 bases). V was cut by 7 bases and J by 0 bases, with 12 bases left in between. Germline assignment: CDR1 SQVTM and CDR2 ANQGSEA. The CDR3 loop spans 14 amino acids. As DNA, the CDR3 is TGCAGCGCTAGGGCAGGGACAACTAATGAAAAACTGTTTTTT. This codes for CSARAGTTNEKLFF.

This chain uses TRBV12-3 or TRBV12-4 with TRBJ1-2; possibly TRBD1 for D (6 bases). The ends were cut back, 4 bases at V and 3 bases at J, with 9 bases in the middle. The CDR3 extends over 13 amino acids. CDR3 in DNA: TGTGCCAGCAGTTACAGGGATCACTATGGCTACACCTTC. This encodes CASSYRDHYGYTF.

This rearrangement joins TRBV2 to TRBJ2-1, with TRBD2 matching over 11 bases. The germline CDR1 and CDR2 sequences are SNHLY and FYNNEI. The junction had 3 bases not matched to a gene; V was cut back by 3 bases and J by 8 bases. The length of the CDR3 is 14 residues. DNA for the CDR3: TGTGCCAGCAGTGAGTTAGCGGGGGGGTATGAGCAGTTCTTC. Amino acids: CASSELAGGYEQFF.

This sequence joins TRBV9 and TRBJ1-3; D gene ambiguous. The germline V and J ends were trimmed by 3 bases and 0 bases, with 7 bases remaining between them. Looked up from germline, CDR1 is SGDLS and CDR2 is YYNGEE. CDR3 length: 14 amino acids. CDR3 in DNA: TGTGCCAGCAGCGGAGGAGCCTCTGGAAACACCATATATTTT. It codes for CASSGGASGNTIYF.

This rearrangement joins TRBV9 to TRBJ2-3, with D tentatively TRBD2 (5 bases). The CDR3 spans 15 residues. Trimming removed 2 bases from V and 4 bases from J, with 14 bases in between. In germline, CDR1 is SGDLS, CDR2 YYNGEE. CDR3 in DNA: TGTGCCAGCAGCGTTATTGCGGGCACCGCAGATACGCAGTATTTT. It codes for CASSVIAGTADTQYF.

Here the CDR3 reads CASSLRLVGSYNEQFF. In DNA, the CDR3 is TGTGCCAGCAGTCTAAGACTAGTAGGGTCCTACAATGAGCAGTTCTTC. The chain employs TRBV27 and TRBJ2-1, with D perhaps matching TRBD2 (6 bases). V was pared by 5 bases and J by 1 base, with 15 bases between. CDR1 MNHEY and CDR2 SMNVEV come from the germline V gene (reference sequence). The CDR3 sequence is 16 residues long.

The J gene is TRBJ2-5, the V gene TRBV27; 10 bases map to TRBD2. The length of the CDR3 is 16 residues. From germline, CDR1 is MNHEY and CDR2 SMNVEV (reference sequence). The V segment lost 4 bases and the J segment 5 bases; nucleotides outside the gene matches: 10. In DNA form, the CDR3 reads TGTGCCAGCAGTTCCACGATAGCGGGGGGAAGGGAGACCCAGTACTTC. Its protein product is CASSSTIAGGRETQYF.

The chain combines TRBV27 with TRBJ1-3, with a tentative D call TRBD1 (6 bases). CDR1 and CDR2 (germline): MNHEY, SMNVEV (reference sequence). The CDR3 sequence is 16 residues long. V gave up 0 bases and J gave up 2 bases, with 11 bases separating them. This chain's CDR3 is CASSLSGRGTGNTIYF. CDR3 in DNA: TGTGCCAGCAGTTTATCGGGCAGGGGAACTGGAAACACCATATATTTT.

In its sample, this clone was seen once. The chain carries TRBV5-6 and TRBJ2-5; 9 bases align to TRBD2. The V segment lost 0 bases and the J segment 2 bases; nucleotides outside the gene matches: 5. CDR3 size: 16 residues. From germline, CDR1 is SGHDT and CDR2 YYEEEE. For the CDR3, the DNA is TGTGCCAGCAGCTTGGCTGGTAGCGGGGGTCAAGAGACCCAGTACTTC. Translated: CASSLAGSGGQETQYF. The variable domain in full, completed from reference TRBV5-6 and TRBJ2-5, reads DAGVTQSPTHLIKTRGQQVTLRCSPKSGHDTVSWYQQALGQGPQFIFQYYEEEERQRGNFPDRFSGHQFPNYSSELNVNALLLGDSALYLCASSLAGSGGQETQYFGPGTRLLVL.

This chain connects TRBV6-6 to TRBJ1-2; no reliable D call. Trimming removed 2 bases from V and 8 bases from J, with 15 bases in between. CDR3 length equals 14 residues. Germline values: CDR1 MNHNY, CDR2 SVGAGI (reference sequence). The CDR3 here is CASSYQVSYAGYTF. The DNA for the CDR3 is TGTGCCAGCAGTTACCAAGTCTCCTATGCGGGCTACACCTTC.

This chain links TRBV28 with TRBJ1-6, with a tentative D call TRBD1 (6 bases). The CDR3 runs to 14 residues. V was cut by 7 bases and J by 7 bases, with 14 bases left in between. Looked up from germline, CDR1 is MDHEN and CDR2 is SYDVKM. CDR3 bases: TGTGCCAGCACCGCACAGGGAGAAAATTCACCCCTCCACTTT. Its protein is CASTAQGENSPLHF.

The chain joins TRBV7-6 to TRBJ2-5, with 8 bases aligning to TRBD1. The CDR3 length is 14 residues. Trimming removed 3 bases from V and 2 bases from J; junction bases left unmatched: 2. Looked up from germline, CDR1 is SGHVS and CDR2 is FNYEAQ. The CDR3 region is CASSFWTGQETQYF. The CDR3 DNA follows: TGTGCCAGCAGCTTCTGGACAGGGCAAGAGACCCAGTACTTC.

The CDR3 coding sequence is TGTGCCAGCAGCTTAGAAGGGGGGGCTGTCTATGGCTACACCTTC. Amino acid sequence: CASSLEGGAVYGYTF. The rearrangement joins TRBV7-2 to TRBJ1-2; possible D gene TRBD1, 6 bases. Germline CDR1 is SGHTA and CDR2 is FQGNSA. V lost 1 base and J lost 4, with 13 bases in between. This CDR3 comprises 15 residues.

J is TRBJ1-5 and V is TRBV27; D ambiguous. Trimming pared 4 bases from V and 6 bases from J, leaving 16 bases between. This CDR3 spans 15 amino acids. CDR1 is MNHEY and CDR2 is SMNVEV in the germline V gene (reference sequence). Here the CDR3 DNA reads TGTGCCAGCAGTTCACGGGAGGGCTTGGGTCAGCCCCAGCATTTT. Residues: CASSSREGLGQPQHF.